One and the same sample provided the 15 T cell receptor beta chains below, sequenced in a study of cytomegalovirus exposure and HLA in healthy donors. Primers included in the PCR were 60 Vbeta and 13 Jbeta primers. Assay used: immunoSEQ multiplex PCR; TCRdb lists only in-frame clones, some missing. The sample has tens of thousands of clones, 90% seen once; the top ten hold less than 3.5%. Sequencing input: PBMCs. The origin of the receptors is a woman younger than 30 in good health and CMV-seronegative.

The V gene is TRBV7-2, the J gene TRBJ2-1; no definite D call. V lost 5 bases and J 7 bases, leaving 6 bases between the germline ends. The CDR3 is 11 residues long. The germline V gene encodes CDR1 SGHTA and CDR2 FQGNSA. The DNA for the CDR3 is TGTGCCAGCAGCCCCCATAATGAGCAGTTCTTC. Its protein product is CASSPHNEQFF. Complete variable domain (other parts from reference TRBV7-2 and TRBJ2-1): GAGVSQSPSNKVTEKGKDVELRCDPISGHTALYWYRQSLGQGLEFLIYFQGNSAPDKSGLPSDRFSAERTGGSVSTLTIQRTQQEDSAVYLCASSPHNEQFFGPGTRLTVL.

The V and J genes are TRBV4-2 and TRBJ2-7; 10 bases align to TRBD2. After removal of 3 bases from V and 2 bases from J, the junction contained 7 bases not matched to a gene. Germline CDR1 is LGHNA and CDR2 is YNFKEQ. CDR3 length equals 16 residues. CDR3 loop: CASSQALAGDTYEQYF. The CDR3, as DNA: TGTGCCAGCAGCCAGGCTCTAGCGGGAGACACCTACGAGCAGTACTTC.

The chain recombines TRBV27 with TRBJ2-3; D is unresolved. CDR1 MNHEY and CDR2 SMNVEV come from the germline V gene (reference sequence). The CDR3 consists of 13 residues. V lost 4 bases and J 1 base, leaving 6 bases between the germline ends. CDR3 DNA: TGTGCCAGCAGTTATCCAGGCACAGATACGCAGTATTTT. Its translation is CASSYPGTDTQYF.

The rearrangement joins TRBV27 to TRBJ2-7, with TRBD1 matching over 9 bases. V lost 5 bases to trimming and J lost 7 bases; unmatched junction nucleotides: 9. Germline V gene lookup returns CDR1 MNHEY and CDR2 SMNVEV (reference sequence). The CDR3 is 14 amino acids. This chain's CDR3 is CASSPRQGVGEQYF. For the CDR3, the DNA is TGTGCCAGCAGTCCGCGACAGGGGGTGGGTGAGCAGTACTTC.

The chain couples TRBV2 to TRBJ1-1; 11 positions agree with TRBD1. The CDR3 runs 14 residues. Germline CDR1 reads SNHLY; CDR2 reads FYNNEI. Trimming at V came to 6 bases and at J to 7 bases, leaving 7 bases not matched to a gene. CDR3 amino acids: CASRGQGDMGEAFF. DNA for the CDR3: TGTGCCAGCAGGGGACAGGGGGATATGGGTGAAGCTTTCTTT.

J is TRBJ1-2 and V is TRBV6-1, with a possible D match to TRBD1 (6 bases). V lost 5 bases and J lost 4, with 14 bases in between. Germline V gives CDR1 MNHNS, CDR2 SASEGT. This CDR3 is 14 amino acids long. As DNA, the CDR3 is TGTGCCAGCAGTCTTCGGACAGAAATCTATGGCTACACCTTC. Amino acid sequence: CASSLRTEIYGYTF.

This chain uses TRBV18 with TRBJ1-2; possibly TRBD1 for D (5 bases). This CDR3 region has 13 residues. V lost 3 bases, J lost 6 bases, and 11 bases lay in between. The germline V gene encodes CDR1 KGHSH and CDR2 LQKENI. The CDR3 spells CASSPTGKDGYTF. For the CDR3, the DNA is TGTGCCAGCTCACCTACAGGCAAGGATGGCTACACCTTC.

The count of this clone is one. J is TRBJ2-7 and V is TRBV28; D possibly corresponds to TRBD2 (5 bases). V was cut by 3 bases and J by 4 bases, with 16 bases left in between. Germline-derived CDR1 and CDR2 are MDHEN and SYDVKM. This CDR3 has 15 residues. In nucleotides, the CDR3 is TGTGCCAGCAGTTTGACGGGTAGACTACAGTACGAGCAGTACTTC. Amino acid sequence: CASSLTGRLQYEQYF. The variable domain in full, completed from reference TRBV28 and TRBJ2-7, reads DVKVTQSSRYLVKRTGEKVFLECVQDMDHENMFWYRQDPGLGLRLIYFSYDVKMKEKGDIPEGYSVSREKKERFSLILESASTNQTSMYLCASSLTGRLQYEQYFGPGTRLTVT.

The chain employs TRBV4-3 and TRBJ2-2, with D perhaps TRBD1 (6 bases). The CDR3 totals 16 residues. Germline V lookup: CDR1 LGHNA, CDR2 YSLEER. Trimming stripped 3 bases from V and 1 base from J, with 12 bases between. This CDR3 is CASSQRRGGNTGELFF. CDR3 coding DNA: TGCGCCAGCAGCCAGAGAAGAGGGGGGAACACCGGGGAGCTGTTTTTT.

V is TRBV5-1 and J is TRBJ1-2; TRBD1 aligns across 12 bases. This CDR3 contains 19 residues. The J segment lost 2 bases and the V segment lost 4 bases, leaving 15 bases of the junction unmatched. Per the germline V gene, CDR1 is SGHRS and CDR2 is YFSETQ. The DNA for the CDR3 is TGCGCCAGCAGCAGCGTCCGGGACAGGGGGCGCGGACTCAACTATGGCTACACCTTC. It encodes CASSSVRDRGRGLNYGYTF.

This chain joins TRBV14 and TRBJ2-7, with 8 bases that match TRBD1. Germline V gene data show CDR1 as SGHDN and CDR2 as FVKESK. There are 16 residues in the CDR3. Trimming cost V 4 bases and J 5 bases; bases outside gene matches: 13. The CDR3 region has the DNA TGTGCCAGCAGCCGGGCAGGGGGCTACCCAGGGGACGAGCAGTACTTC. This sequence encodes CASSRAGGYPGDEQYF.

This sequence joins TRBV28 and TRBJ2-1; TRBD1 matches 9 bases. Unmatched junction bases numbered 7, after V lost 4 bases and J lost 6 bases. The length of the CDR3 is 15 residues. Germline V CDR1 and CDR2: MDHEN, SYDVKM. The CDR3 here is CASSSPGQGGNEQFF. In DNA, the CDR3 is TGTGCCAGCAGTTCACCGGGACAGGGTGGCAATGAGCAGTTCTTC.

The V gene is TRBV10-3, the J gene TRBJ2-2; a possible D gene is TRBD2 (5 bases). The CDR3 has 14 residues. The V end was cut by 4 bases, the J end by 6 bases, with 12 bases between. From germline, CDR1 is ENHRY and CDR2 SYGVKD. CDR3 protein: CAISGTPTPGELFF. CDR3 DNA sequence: TGTGCCATCAGTGGGACTCCCACTCCCGGGGAGCTGTTTTTT.

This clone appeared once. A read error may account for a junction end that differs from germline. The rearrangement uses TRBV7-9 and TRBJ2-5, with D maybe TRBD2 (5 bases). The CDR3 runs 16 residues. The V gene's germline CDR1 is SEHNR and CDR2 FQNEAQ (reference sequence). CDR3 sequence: CSSSLGPLARQETQYF. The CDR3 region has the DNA TGTTCCAGCAGCCTTGGACCTCTAGCAAGGCAGGAGACCCAGTACTTC.

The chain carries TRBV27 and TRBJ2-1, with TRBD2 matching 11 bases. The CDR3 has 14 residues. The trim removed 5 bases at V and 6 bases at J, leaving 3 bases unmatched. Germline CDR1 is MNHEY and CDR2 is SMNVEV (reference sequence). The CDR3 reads CASSRGTSGNEQFF. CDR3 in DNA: TGTGCCAGCAGTCGAGGGACTAGCGGCAATGAGCAGTTCTTC.